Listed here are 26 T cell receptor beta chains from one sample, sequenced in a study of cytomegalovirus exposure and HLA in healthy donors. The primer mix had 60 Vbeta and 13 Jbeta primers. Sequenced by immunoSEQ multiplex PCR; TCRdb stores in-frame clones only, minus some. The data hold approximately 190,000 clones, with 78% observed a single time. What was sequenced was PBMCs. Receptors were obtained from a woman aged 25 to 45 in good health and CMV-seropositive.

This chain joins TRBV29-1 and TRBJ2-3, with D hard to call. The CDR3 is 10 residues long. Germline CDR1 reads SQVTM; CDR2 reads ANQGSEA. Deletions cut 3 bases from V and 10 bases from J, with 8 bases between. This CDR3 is CSVDDAAQYF. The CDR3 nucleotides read TGCAGCGTTGATGACGCGGCGCAGTATTTT.

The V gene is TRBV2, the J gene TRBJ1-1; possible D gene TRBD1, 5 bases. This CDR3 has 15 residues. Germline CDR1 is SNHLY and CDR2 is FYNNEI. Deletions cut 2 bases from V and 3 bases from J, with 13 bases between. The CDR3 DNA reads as TGTGCCAGCAGTGAAAGACGGGGGTTCCACACTGAAGCTTTCTTT. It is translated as CASSERRGFHTEAFF. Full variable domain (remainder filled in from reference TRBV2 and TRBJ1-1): EPEVTQTPSHQVTQMGQEVILRCVPISNHLYFYWYRQILGQKVEFLVSFYNNEISEKSEIFDDQFSVERPDGSNFTLKIRSTKLEDSAMYFCASSERRGFHTEAFFGQGTRLTVV.

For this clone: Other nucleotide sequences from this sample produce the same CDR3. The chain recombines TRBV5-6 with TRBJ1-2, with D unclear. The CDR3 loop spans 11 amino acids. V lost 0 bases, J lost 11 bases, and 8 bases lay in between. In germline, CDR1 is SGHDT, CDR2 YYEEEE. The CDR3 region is CASSLGAGYTF. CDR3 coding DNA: TGTGCCAGCAGCTTGGGGGCGGGTTACACCTTC.

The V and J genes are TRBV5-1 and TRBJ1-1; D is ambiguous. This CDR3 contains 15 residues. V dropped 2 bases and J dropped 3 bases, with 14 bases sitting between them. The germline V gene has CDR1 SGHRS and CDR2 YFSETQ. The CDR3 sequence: CASSLQPRGYTEAFF. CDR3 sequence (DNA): TGCGCCAGCAGCTTACAACCTAGAGGTTACACTGAAGCTTTCTTT.

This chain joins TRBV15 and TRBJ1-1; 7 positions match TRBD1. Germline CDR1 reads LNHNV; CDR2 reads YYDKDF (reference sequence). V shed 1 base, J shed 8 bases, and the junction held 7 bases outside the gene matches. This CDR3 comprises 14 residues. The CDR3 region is CATSRVLPGGEAFF. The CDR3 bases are TGTGCCACCAGCAGAGTCCTCCCAGGGGGAGAAGCTTTCTTT.

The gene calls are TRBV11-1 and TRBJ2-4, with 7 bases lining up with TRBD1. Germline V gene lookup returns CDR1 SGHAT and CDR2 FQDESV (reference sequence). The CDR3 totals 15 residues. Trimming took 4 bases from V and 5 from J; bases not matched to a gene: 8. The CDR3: CASSSFWTGENIQYF. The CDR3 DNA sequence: TGTGCCAGCAGCTCATTCTGGACAGGAGAAAACATTCAGTACTTC.

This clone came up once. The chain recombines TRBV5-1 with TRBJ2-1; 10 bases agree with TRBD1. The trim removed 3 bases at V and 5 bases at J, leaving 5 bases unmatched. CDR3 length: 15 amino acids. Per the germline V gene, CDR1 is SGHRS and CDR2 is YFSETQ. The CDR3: CASSSPGQGNNEQFF. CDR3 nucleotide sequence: TGCGCCAGCAGCTCCCCGGGACAGGGGAACAATGAGCAGTTCTTC. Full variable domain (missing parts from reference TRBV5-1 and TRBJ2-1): KAGVTQTPRYLIKTRGQQVTLSCSPISGHRSVSWYQQTPGQGLQFLFEYFSETQRNKGNFPGRFSGRQFSNSRSEMNVSTLELGDSALYLCASSSPGQGNNEQFFGPGTRLTVL.

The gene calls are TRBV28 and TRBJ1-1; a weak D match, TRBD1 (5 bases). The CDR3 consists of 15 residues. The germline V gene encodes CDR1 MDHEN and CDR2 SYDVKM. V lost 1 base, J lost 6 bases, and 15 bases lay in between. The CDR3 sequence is CASSLYPDRGAEAFF. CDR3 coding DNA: TGTGCCAGCAGTTTATATCCCGACAGAGGCGCTGAAGCTTTCTTT.

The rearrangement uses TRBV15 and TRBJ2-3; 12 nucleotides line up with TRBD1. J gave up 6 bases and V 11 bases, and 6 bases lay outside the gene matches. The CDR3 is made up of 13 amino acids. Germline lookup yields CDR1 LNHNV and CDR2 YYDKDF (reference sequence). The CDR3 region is CAAGTGGLDTQYF. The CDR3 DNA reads TGTGCCGCAGGGACAGGGGGCTTGGATACGCAGTATTTT.

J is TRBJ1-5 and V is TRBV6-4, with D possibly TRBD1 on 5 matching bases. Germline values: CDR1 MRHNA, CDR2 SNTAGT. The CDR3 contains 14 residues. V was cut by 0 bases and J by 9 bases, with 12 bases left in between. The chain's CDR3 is CASSDSTLQGPQHF. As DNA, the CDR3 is TGTGCCAGCAGTGACTCGACTCTTCAGGGGCCCCAGCATTTT.

CDR3: CASSGTGVSYEQYF. Here the CDR3 DNA reads TGTGCCAGCTCCGGGACAGGGGTATCCTACGAGCAGTACTTC. The chain employs TRBV7-9 and TRBJ2-7; 10 bases are a match to TRBD1. The CDR3 totals 14 residues. CDR1 and CDR2 from the germline V gene are SEHNR and FQNEAQ (reference sequence). The ends lost 8 bases at V and 1 base at J; junction bases unmatched: 5.

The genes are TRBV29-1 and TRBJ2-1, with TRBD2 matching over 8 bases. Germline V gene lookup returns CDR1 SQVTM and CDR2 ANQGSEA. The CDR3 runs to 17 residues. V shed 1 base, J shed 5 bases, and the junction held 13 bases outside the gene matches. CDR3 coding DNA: TGCAGCGTTGAAGTTGGACTAGCTAGAGGGTCCCACAATGAGCAGTTCTTC. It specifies CSVEVGLARGSHNEQFF.

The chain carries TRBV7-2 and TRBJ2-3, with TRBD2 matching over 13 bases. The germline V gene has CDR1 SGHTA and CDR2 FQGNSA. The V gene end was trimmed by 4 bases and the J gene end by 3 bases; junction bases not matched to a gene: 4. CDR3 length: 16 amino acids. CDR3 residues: CASSSGLAGFTDTQYF. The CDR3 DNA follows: TGTGCCAGCAGCTCGGGACTAGCGGGGTTTACAGATACGCAGTATTTT.

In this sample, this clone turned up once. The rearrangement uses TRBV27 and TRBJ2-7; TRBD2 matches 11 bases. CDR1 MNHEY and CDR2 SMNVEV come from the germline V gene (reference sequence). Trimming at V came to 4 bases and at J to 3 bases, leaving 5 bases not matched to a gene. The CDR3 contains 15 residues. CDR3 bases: TGTGCCAGCAGTTCCAGACTAGCGGGACACTACGAGCAGTACTTC. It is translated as CASSSRLAGHYEQYF.

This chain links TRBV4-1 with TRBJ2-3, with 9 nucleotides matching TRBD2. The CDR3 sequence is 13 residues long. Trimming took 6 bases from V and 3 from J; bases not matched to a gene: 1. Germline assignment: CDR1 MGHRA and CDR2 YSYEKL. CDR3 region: CASRLAGTDTQYF. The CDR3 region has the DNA TGCGCCAGCAGGCTAGCGGGGACAGATACGCAGTATTTT.

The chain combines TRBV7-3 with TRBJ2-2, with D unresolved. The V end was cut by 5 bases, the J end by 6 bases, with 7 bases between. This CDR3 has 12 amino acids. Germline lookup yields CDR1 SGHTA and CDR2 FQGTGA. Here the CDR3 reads CASSLLAGELFF. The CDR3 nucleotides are TGTGCCAGCAGCCTCTTAGCCGGGGAGCTGTTTTTT.

The CDR3 coding sequence is TGTGCCAGCAGCCTCCCTCTAGGGACTAGCGGGAACGAGCAGTACTTC. It codes for CASSLPLGTSGNEQYF. This rearrangement joins TRBV11-2 to TRBJ2-7; 13 positions match TRBD2. The J segment lost 5 bases and the V segment lost 5 bases, leaving 9 bases of the junction unmatched. The germline CDR1 and CDR2 sequences are SGHAT and FQNNGV. The CDR3 contains 16 residues.

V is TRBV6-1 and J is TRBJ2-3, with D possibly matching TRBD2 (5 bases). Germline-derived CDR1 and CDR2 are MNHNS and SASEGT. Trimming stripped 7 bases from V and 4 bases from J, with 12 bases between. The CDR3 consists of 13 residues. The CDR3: CASTRRRSDTQYF. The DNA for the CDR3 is TGTGCCAGCACCCGTCGGAGGTCAGATACGCAGTATTTT.

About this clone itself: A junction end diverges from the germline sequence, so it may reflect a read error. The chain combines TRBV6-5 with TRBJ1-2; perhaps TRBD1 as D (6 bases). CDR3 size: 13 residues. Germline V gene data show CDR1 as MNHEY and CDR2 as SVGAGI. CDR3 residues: CASSPRTAYGSTF. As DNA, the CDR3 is TGTGCCAGCAGCCCCAGGACAGCTTATGGCTCCACCTTC.

The CDR3 DNA reads TGTGCCAGCAGCTTGATCCCCTTAGCCACTACAGATACGCAGTATTTT. Translated: CASSLIPLATTDTQYF. This chain uses TRBV7-2 with TRBJ2-3, with unresolved D. Germline values: CDR1 SGHTA, CDR2 FQGNSA. The CDR3 consists of 16 residues. V was trimmed by 3 bases and J by 3 bases, leaving 16 bases between them.

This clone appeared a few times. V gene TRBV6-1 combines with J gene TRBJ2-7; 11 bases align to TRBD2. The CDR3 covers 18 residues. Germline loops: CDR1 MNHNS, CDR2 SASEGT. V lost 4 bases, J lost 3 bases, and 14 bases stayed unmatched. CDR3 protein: CASSGGGLAGFSSYEQYF. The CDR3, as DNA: TGTGCCAGCAGTGGGGGAGGACTAGCGGGTTTTAGTAGCTACGAGCAGTACTTC.

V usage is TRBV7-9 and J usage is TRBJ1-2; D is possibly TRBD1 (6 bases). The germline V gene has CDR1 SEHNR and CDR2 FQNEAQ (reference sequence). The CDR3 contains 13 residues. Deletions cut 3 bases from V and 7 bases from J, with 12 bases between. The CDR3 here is CASSFLGGGGYTF. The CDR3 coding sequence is TGTGCCAGCAGCTTCTTAGGGGGTGGTGGCTACACCTTC.

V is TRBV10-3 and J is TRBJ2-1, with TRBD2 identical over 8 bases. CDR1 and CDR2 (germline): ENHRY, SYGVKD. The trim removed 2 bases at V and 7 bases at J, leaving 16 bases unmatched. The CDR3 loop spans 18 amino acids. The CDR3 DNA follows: TGTGCCATCAGTGAGCGAGGGTGGGTGCCGGGAGGGCGAAATGAGCAGTTCTTC. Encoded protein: CAISERGWVPGGRNEQFF.

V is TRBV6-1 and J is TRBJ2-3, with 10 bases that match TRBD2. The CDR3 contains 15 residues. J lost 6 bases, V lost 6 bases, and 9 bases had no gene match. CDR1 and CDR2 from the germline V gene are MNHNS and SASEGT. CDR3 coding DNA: TGTGCCAGCAGGACAGCGGGAGGGCCTAGGGATACGCAGTATTTT. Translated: CASRTAGGPRDTQYF.

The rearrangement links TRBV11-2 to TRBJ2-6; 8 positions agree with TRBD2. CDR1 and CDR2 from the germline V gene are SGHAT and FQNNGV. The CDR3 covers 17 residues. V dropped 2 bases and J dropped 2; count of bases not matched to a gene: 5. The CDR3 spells CASSLRGGRTGANVLTF. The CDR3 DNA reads TGTGCCAGCAGCTTACGGGGGGGAAGAACTGGGGCCAACGTCCTGACTTTC.

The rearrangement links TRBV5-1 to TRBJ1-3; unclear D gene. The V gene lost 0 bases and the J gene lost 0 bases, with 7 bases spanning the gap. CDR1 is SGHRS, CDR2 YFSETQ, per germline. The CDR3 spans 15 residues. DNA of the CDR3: TGCGCCAGCAGCTTGGAAAGGAGCTCTGGAAACACCATATATTTT. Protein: CASSLERSSGNTIYF.